The clone carrying this TCR beta chain has just a few counts. No antigen is known for it. Germline V gives CDR1 LNHNV, CDR2 YYDKDF (reference sequence). The CDR3 loop spans 15 amino acids. The V and J ends lost 1 base and 5 bases respectively, with 12 bases between them. The record originates from a study of beta chain features in type 1 diabetes. Study-level points and caveats: Sequencing from cDNA could over-represent high-TCR-expressing cells. The study found that naive, central memory and Treg TCRB repertoires appeared more similar in patients than in healthy donors.

Reverse transcription of all isolated RNA meant that expressed TCRB transcripts were sequenced. Sequenced by immunoSEQ multiplex PCR; TCRdb stores in-frame clones only, minus some. Of around 430,000 clones in the sample, about 30% were seen once. The sample consisted of naive CD4+ T cells from blood. The clonotype originates from a man between 18 and 29 years old in good health. The rearrangement uses TRBV15 and TRBJ2-4, with D perhaps matching TRBD2 (7 bases). The CDR3 is CATSRAGEGENIQYF. The CDR3 DNA sequence: TGTGCCACCAGCAGAGCAGGGGAGGGGGAAAACATTCAGTACTTC. Looking up the rest from reference TRBV15 and TRBJ2-4 gives the full variable domain: DAMVIQNPRYQVTQFGKPVTLSCSQTLNHNVMYWYQQKSSQAPKLLFHYYDKDFNNEADTPDNFQSRRPNTSFCFLDIRSPGLGDTAMYLCATSRAGEGENIQYFGAGTRLSVL.